This record covers a single T cell receptor (beta chain). No antigen is known for it. CDR3 length equals 14 residues. Germline loops: CDR1 PRHDT, CDR2 FYEKMQ (reference sequence). Trimming removed 2 bases from V and 1 base from J; junction bases left unmatched: 1. The data derive from a study of shared clonotypes between healthy human individuals. Study-wide findings and caveats: Rarefaction curves obtained for sorted subsets showed sequencing incomplete despite large depth.

Deep was the level used in running the assay. In the authors' workflow: ImmunoSEQ junction-only sequences lacked quality scores, so their filtering differed. Method: immunoSEQ multiplex PCR; TCRdb's copy keeps in-frame clones and lacks some. V and J calls and clone size come straight from that table; D and trimming were deduced from the DNA. Among over 2 million clones listed, 85% to 95% were seen once. The chain employs TRBV13 and TRBJ1-1, with 7 positions matching TRBD1. Sequences were obtained from naive CD4+ T cells sorted from blood. Specified subset: CD45RA+ positively selected. This receptor was taken from a man between 18 and 35 years old in good health. CDR3 loop: CASSLWTGNTEAFF. In DNA form, the CDR3 reads TGTGCCAGCAGCTTATGGACAGGGAACACTGAAGCTTTCTTT. The whole variable domain, filled in from reference TRBV13 and TRBJ1-1, reads AAGVIQSPRHLIKEKRETATLKCYPIPRHDTVYWYQQGPGQDPQFLISFYEKMQSDKGSIPDRFSAQQFSDYHSELNMSSLELGDSALYFCASSLWTGNTEAFFGQGTRLTVV.